These T cell receptor beta chains were read from a single sample in a study of cytomegalovirus exposure and HLA in healthy donors. Clones were sequenced by immunoSEQ multiplex PCR, and TCRdb holds only the in-frame ones, with some missing. Of some 200,000 clones listed, approximately 80% are singletons. Input material: PBMCs. These receptors were collected from a young woman in good health and CMV-seronegative. Both conserved end residues are part of each CDR3. The D gene is left open where the match is weak. Not all rows give a size; the values are once, few, many and, for expanded clones, a class.

>TRBV2|TRBD1|TRBJ2-5|.
CASSEAWTGGETQYF
TGTGCCAGCAGTGAAGCTTGGACAGGGGGCGAGACCCAGTACTTC
>TRBV4-3|TRBD2|TRBJ2-2|.
CASSQDRGGVAGAIGELFF
TGCGCCAGCAGCCAAGATAGGGGGGGGGTAGCGGGAGCGATCGGGGAGCTGTTTTTT
>TRBV7-8|TRBD1|TRBJ1-1|.
CASSFDRENTEAFF
TGTGCCAGCAGCTTCGACAGGGAGAACACTGAAGCTTTCTTT
>TRBV7-9|TRBD2|TRBJ2-7|.
CSSSSPTSGRYEQYF
TGTTCCAGCAGCTCCCCGACTAGCGGGAGGTACGAGCAGTACTTC
>TRBV29-1|.|TRBJ2-3|.
CSGMSNRVTDTQYF
TGCAGCGGTATGTCGAACAGGGTTACAGATACGCAGTATTTT
>TRBV9|TRBD2|TRBJ2-1|.
CASSRTTSGSNNEQFF
TGTGCCAGCAGCCGTACTACTAGCGGGAGCAACAATGAGCAGTTCTTC
>TRBV2|.|TRBJ2-2|.
CASSVPRDTGELFF
TGTGCCAGCAGTGTCCCGAGGGACACCGGGGAGCTGTTTTTT
>TRBV6-5|TRBD1|TRBJ1-1|.
CASSYDTQGLSTEAFF
TGTGCCAGCAGTTACGATACACAGGGGTTGAGCACTGAAGCTTTCTTT
>TRBV9|TRBD1|TRBJ1-1|few
CASSPWTGGRSTEAFF
TGTGCCAGCAGCCCATGGACAGGGGGACGGAGCACTGAAGCTTTCTTT
>TRBV30|.|TRBJ1-5|once
CAWSEGTGNQPQHF
TGTGCCTGGAGTGAAGGGACTGGCAATCAGCCCCAGCATTTT
>TRBV14|TRBD1|TRBJ1-4|.
CASSQDGTGGQKLFF
TGTGCCAGCAGCCAAGACGGGACAGGGGGACAAAAACTGTTTTTT
>TRBV13|TRBD2|TRBJ2-7|.
CASRRSGTSPAYEQYF
TGTGCCAGCCGCCGGTCCGGGACTAGCCCTGCCTACGAGCAGTACTTC
>TRBV27|TRBD2|TRBJ2-7|.
CASSRQTSGVYEQYF
TGTGCCAGCAGCCGGCAGACTAGCGGGGTCTACGAGCAGTACTTC
>TRBV18|.|TRBJ1-3|few
CASSPLKGGSGNTIYF
TGTGCCAGCTCACCACTTAAAGGGGGCTCTGGAAACACCATATATTTT
>TRBV7-2|.|TRBJ1-5|.
CASSLGGGGGGNQPQHF
TGTGCCAGCAGCTTAGGGGGTGGGGGGGGTGGCAATCAGCCCCAGCATTTT
>TRBV28|.|TRBJ1-2|few
CASSSDYGYTF
TGTGCCAGCAGTTCCGACTATGGCTACACCTTC
>TRBV10-3|.|TRBJ1-5|.
CAISGQGSNQPQHF
TGTGCCATCAGTGGTCAGGGTAGCAATCAGCCCCAGCATTTT
>TRBV28|TRBD1|TRBJ1-4|.
CASSYTGTGGEKLFF
TGTGCCAGCAGCTACACCGGGACAGGGGGTGAAAAACTGTTTTTT
>TRBV6-5|TRBD2|TRBJ2-1|.
CASSYAVAGARLF
TGTGCCAGCAGTTACGCGGTAGCGGGAGCCAGGCTCTTC